The rows below give T cell receptor beta chains drawn from one sample of a study of blood T cell repertoires in COVID-19. This table comes from immunoSEQ multiplex PCR, and its TCRdb copy is limited to in-frame clones, with some not included. The table records 350,000 to 400,000 clones, roughly 87% of them present only once. Specimen: PBMCs or T cells enriched from blood (not recorded which). The receptors stem from a woman aged 25 to 45 who had recovered from COVID-19. Each CDR3 is given with its conserved first and last residue. A D gene is named only where the DNA matches it firmly. The listing skips clone size in some rows; elsewhere it reads once, few, many or a size class.

D gene: NA
V gene: TRBV5-1
clone size: NA
J gene: TRBJ2-1
CDR3 protein: CASSLEDSSYNEQFF
CDR3 DNA: TGCGCCAGCAGCTTGGAGGACTCTTCCTACAATGAGCAGTTCTTC

D gene: NA
V gene: TRBV2
clone size: NA
J gene: TRBJ2-4
CDR3 protein: CASSVGNIQYF
CDR3 DNA: TGTGCCAGCAGTGTCGGAAACATTCAGTACTTC

D gene: TRBD2
V gene: TRBV18
clone size: NA
J gene: TRBJ2-1
CDR3 protein: CASSPSELAVSYNEQFF
CDR3 DNA: TGTGCCAGCTCACCCTCAGAACTAGCGGTCTCCTACAATGAGCAGTTCTTC

D gene: TRBD1
V gene: TRBV9
clone size: NA
J gene: TRBJ2-1
CDR3 protein: CASSSSRGTGKNNEQFF
CDR3 DNA: TGTGCCAGCAGCTCATCCAGGGGGACAGGGAAAAACAATGAGCAGTTCTTC

D gene: TRBD1
V gene: TRBV15
clone size: NA
J gene: TRBJ2-7
CDR3 protein: CATSREPILLDRVHEQYF
CDR3 DNA: TGTGCCACCAGCAGAGAACCAATACTTCTGGACAGGGTCCACGAGCAGTACTTC

D gene: NA
V gene: TRBV19
clone size: NA
J gene: TRBJ1-1
CDR3 protein: CASQTGLTEAFF
CDR3 DNA: TGTGCCAGCCAGACAGGACTCACTGAAGCTTTCTTT

D gene: NA
V gene: TRBV4-1
clone size: NA
J gene: TRBJ1-1
CDR3 protein: CASSQAGFGNTEAFF
CDR3 DNA: TGCGCCAGCAGCCAAGCAGGGTTTGGGAACACTGAAGCTTTCTTT

D gene: TRBD2
V gene: TRBV11-3
clone size: NA
J gene: TRBJ2-1
CDR3 protein: CASSNLAGVSREQFF
CDR3 DNA: TGTGCCAGCAGCAACCTAGCGGGAGTAAGTCGTGAGCAGTTCTTC

D gene: TRBD2
V gene: TRBV6-2/TRBV6-3
clone size: NA
J gene: TRBJ2-1
CDR3 protein: CASSLGLAVYNEQFF
CDR3 DNA: TGTGCCAGCAGCCTAGGACTAGCGGTCTACAATGAGCAGTTCTTC

D gene: TRBD2
V gene: TRBV3-1/TRBV3-2
clone size: NA
J gene: TRBJ2-7
CDR3 protein: CASTPSGGGGYEQYF
CDR3 DNA: TGTGCCAGCACCCCTAGTGGTGGGGGGGGCTACGAGCAGTACTTC

D gene: TRBD1
V gene: TRBV27
clone size: NA
J gene: TRBJ1-5
CDR3 protein: CASSFGQGNQPQHF
CDR3 DNA: TGTGCCAGCAGTTTTGGACAGGGGAATCAGCCCCAGCATTTT

D gene: NA
V gene: TRBV7-9
clone size: NA
J gene: TRBJ1-4
CDR3 protein: CASSLDREGEKLFF
CDR3 DNA: TGTGCCAGCAGCTTAGATCGGGAGGGGGAAAAACTGTTTTTT

D gene: NA
V gene: TRBV10-3
clone size: NA
J gene: TRBJ1-6
CDR3 protein: CAIRQGSEDSPLHF
CDR3 DNA: TGTGCCATCAGGCAGGGCAGTGAAGATTCACCCCTCCACTTT

D gene: TRBD1
V gene: TRBV5-1
clone size: NA
J gene: TRBJ2-6
CDR3 protein: CASSLGTGGSGANVLTF
CDR3 DNA: TGCGCCAGCAGCCTCGGGACAGGGGGGTCTGGGGCCAACGTCCTGACTTTC

D gene: TRBD1
V gene: TRBV2
clone size: NA
J gene: TRBJ2-3
CDR3 protein: CASSEPPRGRTDTQYF
CDR3 DNA: TGTGCCAGCAGTGAACCCCCCAGGGGGCGGACAGATACGCAGTATTTT

D gene: NA
V gene: TRBV12-3/TRBV12-4
clone size: NA
J gene: TRBJ2-1
CDR3 protein: CASSLSENEQFF
CDR3 DNA: TGTGCCAGCAGTTTATCCGAGAATGAGCAGTTCTTC

D gene: NA
V gene: TRBV12-3/TRBV12-4
clone size: once
J gene: TRBJ1-1
CDR3 protein: CASSLNGDTEAFF
CDR3 DNA: TGTGCCAGCAGTTTAAACGGAGACACTGAAGCTTTCTTT

D gene: NA
V gene: TRBV27
clone size: NA
J gene: TRBJ1-2
CDR3 protein: CASSLARDGYGYTF
CDR3 DNA: TGTGCCAGCAGTTTAGCCCGGGATGGCTATGGCTACACCTTC

D gene: NA
V gene: TRBV2
clone size: NA
J gene: TRBJ2-5
CDR3 protein: CASRREQVETQYF
CDR3 DNA: TGTGCCAGCAGGCGAGAGCAGGTTGAGACCCAGTACTTC

D gene: TRBD1
V gene: TRBV2
clone size: NA
J gene: TRBJ1-1
CDR3 protein: CASSLQGAGDTEAFF
CDR3 DNA: TGTGCCAGCAGTTTACAGGGGGCGGGGGACACTGAAGCTTTCTTT

D gene: NA
V gene: TRBV12-3/TRBV12-4
clone size: NA
J gene: TRBJ2-5
CDR3 protein: CASTPGGRETQYF
CDR3 DNA: TGTGCCAGCACCCCGGGGGGCCGAGAGACCCAGTACTTC

D gene: TRBD2
V gene: TRBV7-8
clone size: NA
J gene: TRBJ2-2
CDR3 protein: CASSLGGTSGGNTGELFF
CDR3 DNA: TGTGCCAGCAGCTTAGGCGGCACTAGCGGGGGCAACACCGGGGAGCTGTTTTTT

D gene: TRBD1
V gene: TRBV27
clone size: NA
J gene: TRBJ1-1
CDR3 protein: CASSWTGGMNTEAFF
CDR3 DNA: TGTGCCAGCAGCTGGACAGGGGGGATGAACACTGAAGCTTTCTTT

D gene: NA
V gene: TRBV6-5
clone size: NA
J gene: TRBJ1-5
CDR3 protein: CASNTGLGNNQPQHF
CDR3 DNA: TGTGCCAGCAACACAGGGTTAGGGAACAATCAGCCCCAGCATTTT

D gene: TRBD1
V gene: TRBV18
clone size: NA
J gene: TRBJ1-2
CDR3 protein: CASSHRDRGPTNYGYTF
CDR3 DNA: TGTGCCAGCTCACACCGGGACAGGGGCCCCACAAACTATGGCTACACCTTC

D gene: TRBD1
V gene: TRBV2
clone size: NA
J gene: TRBJ1-5
CDR3 protein: CASSETGGQPQHF
CDR3 DNA: TGTGCCAGCAGCGAGACAGGGGGTCAGCCCCAGCATTTT

D gene: TRBD1
V gene: TRBV11-3
clone size: NA
J gene: TRBJ2-7
CDR3 protein: CASSLGTGTGKSYEQYF
CDR3 DNA: TGTGCCAGCAGCTTAGGGACCGGGACAGGTAAATCCTACGAGCAGTACTTC